This TCR beta chain was sequenced in a study of T cell responses to AZD1222 COVID-19 vaccine. Broader study findings: Spike-specific TCR breadth and depth grew following two AZD1222 doses. Nearly half of unique spike-specific TCRs reportedly avoided B.1.351 and B.1.1.7 mutated regions.

Measured with immunoSEQ multiplex PCR; TCRdb has only the in-frame clones, and not every one. The sample consists of 100,000 to 150,000 clones, approximately 80% of them appearing once. As for this clone: The antigen is not known.

Trimming took off 1 base at V and 4 bases at J, with 15 bases between the two ends. This CDR3 region has 16 residues. The germline V gene has CDR1 LGHDT and CDR2 YNNKEL (reference sequence). The clonotype originates from an adult who received the AZD1222 COVID-19 vaccine. The material was peripheral blood, obtained 28 days after the second AZD1222 dose. The chain combines TRBV3-1 (or the pseudogene TRBV3-2) with TRBJ2-3; perhaps TRBD2 as D (6 bases). The CDR3 loop reads CASSQGGGAKADTQYF. The CDR3 nucleotides are TGTGCCAGCAGCCAAGGTGGCGGGGCAAAAGCAGATACGCAGTATTTT.